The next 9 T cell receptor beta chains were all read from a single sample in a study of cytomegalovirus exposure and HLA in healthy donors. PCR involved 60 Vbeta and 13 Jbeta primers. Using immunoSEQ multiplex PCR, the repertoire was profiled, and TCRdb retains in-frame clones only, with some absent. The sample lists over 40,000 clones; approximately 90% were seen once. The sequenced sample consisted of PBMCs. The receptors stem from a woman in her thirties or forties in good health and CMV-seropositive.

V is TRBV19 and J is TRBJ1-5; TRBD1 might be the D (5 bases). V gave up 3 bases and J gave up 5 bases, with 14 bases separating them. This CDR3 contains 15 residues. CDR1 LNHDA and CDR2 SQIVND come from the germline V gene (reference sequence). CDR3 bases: TGTGCCAGTAGTATCCCGAACAGGAGGGATCAGCCCCAGCATTTT. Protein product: CASSIPNRRDQPQHF.

The CDR3 is CASSSSAEAFF. Here the CDR3 DNA reads TGTGCCAGCAGCTCCTCCGCTGAAGCTTTCTTT. V gene TRBV7-9 combines with J gene TRBJ1-1, with D unresolved. Germline assignment: CDR1 SEHNR and CDR2 FQNEAQ (reference sequence). Trimming took off 4 bases at V and 6 bases at J, with 6 bases between the two ends. CDR3 length: 11 amino acids.

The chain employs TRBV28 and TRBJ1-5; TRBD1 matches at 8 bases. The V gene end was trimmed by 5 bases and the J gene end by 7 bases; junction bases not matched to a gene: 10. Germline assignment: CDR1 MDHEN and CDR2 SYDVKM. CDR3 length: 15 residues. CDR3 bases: TGTGCCAGCAGTCCCGCCGGGACAGGAGACCAGCCCCAGCATTTT. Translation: CASSPAGTGDQPQHF.

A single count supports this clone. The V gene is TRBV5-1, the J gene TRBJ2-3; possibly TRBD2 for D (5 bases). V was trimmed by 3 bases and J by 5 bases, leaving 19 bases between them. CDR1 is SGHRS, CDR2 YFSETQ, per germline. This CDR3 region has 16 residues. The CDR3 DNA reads TGCGCCAGCAGCTCCCAGACTCTCACCCGGGGAGATACGCAGTATTTT. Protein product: CASSSQTLTRGDTQYF.

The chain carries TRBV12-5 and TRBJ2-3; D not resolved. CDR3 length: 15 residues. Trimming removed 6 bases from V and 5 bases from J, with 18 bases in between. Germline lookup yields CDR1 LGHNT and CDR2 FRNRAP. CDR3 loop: CASGPGLGSIDTQYF. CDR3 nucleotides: TGTGCTAGTGGACCCGGTTTGGGCAGTATAGATACGCAGTATTTT.

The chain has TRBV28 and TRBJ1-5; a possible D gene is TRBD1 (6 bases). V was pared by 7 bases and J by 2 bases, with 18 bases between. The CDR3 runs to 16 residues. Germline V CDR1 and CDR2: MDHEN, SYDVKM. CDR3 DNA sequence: TGTGCCAGCACCCGGGGGGCGCGGGGAGGCAATCAGCCCCAGCATTTT. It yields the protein CASTRGARGGNQPQHF.

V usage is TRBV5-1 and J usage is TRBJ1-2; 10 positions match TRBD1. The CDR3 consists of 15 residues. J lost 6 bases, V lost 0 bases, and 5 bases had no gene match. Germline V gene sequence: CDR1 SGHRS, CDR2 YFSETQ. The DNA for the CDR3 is TGCGCCAGCAGCTTGGGACAGGGGGCATATGATGGCTACACCTTC. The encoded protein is CASSLGQGAYDGYTF.

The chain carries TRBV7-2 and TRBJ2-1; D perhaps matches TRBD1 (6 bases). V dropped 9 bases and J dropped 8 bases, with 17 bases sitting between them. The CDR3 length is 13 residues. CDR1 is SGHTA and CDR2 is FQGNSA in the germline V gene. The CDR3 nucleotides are TGTGCCAGTAGCCAGCGGACAGCCTATGAGCAGTTCTTC. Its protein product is CASSQRTAYEQFF.

The CDR3 sequence: CAWFPRGRAYEQYF. CDR3 DNA: TGTGCCTGGTTTCCCCGGGGGAGGGCGTACGAGCAGTACTTC. The chain is built from TRBV30 and TRBJ2-7, with 7 bases identical to TRBD2. CDR1 is GTSNPN, CDR2 SVGIG, per germline (reference sequence). CDR3 length: 14 residues. V dropped 5 bases and J dropped 4; count of bases not matched to a gene: 11.